These T cell receptor beta chains were read from a single sample in a study of CD4+ T cells in melanoma. TCRdb's copy holds only in-frame clones and misses some; the assay was immunoSEQ multiplex PCR. The sample holds 140,000 or so clones, over 90% seen once. The receptor source for this set is a human donor with melanoma. Each CDR3 is given with its conserved first and last residue. D genes are given only for firm matches. Expanded clones are given a class, and other clones once, few, many or no size at all.

abundance: -
j_gene: TRBJ2-7
v_gene: TRBV7-9
d_gene: TRBD2
CDR3aa: CASSLLAGGVREQYF
CDR3nt: TGTGCCAGCAGCTTATTAGCGGGGGGAGTCCGCGAGCAGTACTTC

abundance: -
j_gene: TRBJ2-4
v_gene: TRBV11-2
d_gene: -
CDR3aa: CASSSGGQINIQYF
CDR3nt: TGTGCCAGCAGCTCCGGGGGACAGATAAACATTCAGTACTTC

abundance: -
j_gene: TRBJ1-1
v_gene: TRBV6-5
d_gene: -
CDR3aa: CASSYSMESWNTEAFF
CDR3nt: TGTGCCAGCAGTTACTCGATGGAGTCGTGGAACACTGAAGCTTTCTTT

abundance: -
j_gene: TRBJ1-2
v_gene: TRBV27
d_gene: TRBD1
CDR3aa: CASSQRGQDVVKNYGYTF
CDR3nt: TGTGCCAGCAGTCAAAGAGGACAGGACGTGGTAAAAAACTATGGCTACACCTTC

abundance: -
j_gene: TRBJ1-5
v_gene: TRBV7-2
d_gene: TRBD1
CDR3aa: CASSTRQGSNQPQHF
CDR3nt: TGTGCCAGCAGCACCCGACAGGGGAGTAATCAGCCCCAGCATTTT

abundance: -
j_gene: TRBJ2-7
v_gene: TRBV10-3
d_gene: TRBD2
CDR3aa: CAISVGGVNYEQYF
CDR3nt: TGTGCCATCAGTGTGGGGGGGGTAAACTACGAGCAGTACTTC

abundance: -
j_gene: TRBJ2-3
v_gene: TRBV4-1
d_gene: TRBD2
CDR3aa: CASSQEGGGAGDTQYF
CDR3nt: TGCGCCAGCAGCCAAGAAGGCGGGGGGGCCGGAGATACGCAGTATTTT

abundance: -
j_gene: TRBJ2-7
v_gene: TRBV6-5
d_gene: TRBD1
CDR3aa: CASSSRQGRTYEQYF
CDR3nt: TGTGCCAGCAGTTCTCGACAGGGTAGGACCTACGAGCAGTACTTC

abundance: once
j_gene: TRBJ1-1
v_gene: TRBV5-6
d_gene: -
CDR3aa: CASSPLGGGNTEAFF
CDR3nt: TGTGCCAGCAGCCCCCTAGGGGGAGGGAACACTGAAGCTTTCTTT

abundance: -
j_gene: TRBJ2-5
v_gene: TRBV5-4
d_gene: TRBD1
CDR3aa: CASRRDRQETQYF
CDR3nt: TGTGCCAGCAGGAGGGACAGGCAAGAGACCCAGTACTTC

abundance: -
j_gene: TRBJ2-5
v_gene: TRBV5-1
d_gene: -
CDR3aa: CASSPGGETQYF
CDR3nt: TGCGCCAGCAGCCCCGGAGGGGAGACCCAGTACTTC

abundance: -
j_gene: TRBJ1-4
v_gene: TRBV4-2
d_gene: -
CDR3aa: CASSQDSLATNEKLFF
CDR3nt: TGTGCCAGCAGCCAAGATTCACTTGCAACTAATGAAAAACTGTTTTTT

abundance: -
j_gene: TRBJ2-7
v_gene: TRBV2
d_gene: TRBD2
CDR3aa: CASGTSFTYEQYF
CDR3nt: TGTGCCAGCGGGACTAGTTTCACCTACGAGCAGTACTTC

abundance: -
j_gene: TRBJ2-2
v_gene: TRBV5-6
d_gene: TRBD1
CDR3aa: CASSRRDSYSGELFF
CDR3nt: TGTGCCAGCAGCCGTCGGGACAGCTATTCCGGGGAGCTGTTTTTT

abundance: -
j_gene: TRBJ1-5
v_gene: TRBV2
d_gene: -
CDR3aa: CASTRGRGGNQPQHF
CDR3nt: TGTGCCAGCACCCGAGGGAGGGGTGGCAATCAGCCCCAGCATTTT

abundance: -
j_gene: TRBJ1-1
v_gene: TRBV14
d_gene: TRBD1
CDR3aa: CASSQDRRGRGGRNTEAFF
CDR3nt: TGTGCCAGCAGCCAAGATCGGCGGGGCAGGGGGGGAAGGAACACTGAAGCTTTCTTT

abundance: -
j_gene: TRBJ2-7
v_gene: TRBV18
d_gene: -
CDR3aa: CASSPKGTAEQYF
CDR3nt: TGTGCCAGCTCACCTAAGGGGACCGCCGAGCAGTACTTC

abundance: once
j_gene: TRBJ1-1
v_gene: TRBV10-3
d_gene: TRBD1
CDR3aa: CAISWTGTGGEAFF
CDR3nt: TGTGCCATCAGTTGGACCGGGACAGGGGGTGAAGCTTTCTTT

abundance: -
j_gene: TRBJ1-1
v_gene: TRBV18
d_gene: -
CDR3aa: CASSPLLEAFF
CDR3nt: TGTGCCAGCTCACCACTATTAGAAGCTTTCTTT

abundance: -
j_gene: TRBJ1-1
v_gene: TRBV19
d_gene: -
CDR3aa: CASKRHGGDTEAFF
CDR3nt: TGTGCCAGTAAGCGTCACGGGGGGGACACTGAAGCTTTCTTT

abundance: -
j_gene: TRBJ2-7
v_gene: TRBV7-3
d_gene: TRBD2
CDR3aa: CASSLTPGGTYEQYF
CDR3nt: TGTGCCAGCAGCTTAACACCGGGGGGAACCTACGAGCAGTACTTC

abundance: -
j_gene: TRBJ2-3
v_gene: TRBV5-1
d_gene: TRBD2
CDR3aa: CASSSSGARTDTQYF
CDR3nt: TGCGCCAGCAGCTCCAGCGGGGCCCGCACAGATACGCAGTATTTT

abundance: -
j_gene: TRBJ2-7
v_gene: TRBV6-1
d_gene: -
CDR3aa: CASSASFLYEQYF
CDR3nt: TGTGCCAGCAGTGCCAGTTTCCTCTACGAGCAGTACTTC